This T cell receptor (beta chain) is drawn from a study of T cells in Graves' hyperthyroidism and ophthalmopathy. RNA transcripts provided the source from which TCR beta CDR3 regions were amplified. The HTBI primer set served for first-round RT-PCR of the TCR CDR3. TCRdb reanalysed the multiplex PCR reads using MiXCR and keeps one entry per CDR3 protein. The sample contains more than 550,000 distinct CDR3 sequences, around 20% of which appear only once. The CDR3 is 13 amino acids. Germline assignment: CDR1 GTSNPN and CDR2 SVGIG (reference sequence). The V gene lost 4 bases and the J gene lost 8 bases, with 14 bases spanning the gap. In its sample, this clonotype was seen many times.

This TCR derives from a woman aged 45-65 years with Graves' hyperthyroidism that later progressed to Graves' ophthalmopathy. The chain has TRBV30 and TRBJ1-4; D possibly corresponds to TRBD1 (6 bases). Material: blood. The CDR3 is CAWTRTGGEKLFF. The CDR3 DNA reads TGTGCCTGGACACGGACGGGGGGCGAAAAACTGTTTTTT.